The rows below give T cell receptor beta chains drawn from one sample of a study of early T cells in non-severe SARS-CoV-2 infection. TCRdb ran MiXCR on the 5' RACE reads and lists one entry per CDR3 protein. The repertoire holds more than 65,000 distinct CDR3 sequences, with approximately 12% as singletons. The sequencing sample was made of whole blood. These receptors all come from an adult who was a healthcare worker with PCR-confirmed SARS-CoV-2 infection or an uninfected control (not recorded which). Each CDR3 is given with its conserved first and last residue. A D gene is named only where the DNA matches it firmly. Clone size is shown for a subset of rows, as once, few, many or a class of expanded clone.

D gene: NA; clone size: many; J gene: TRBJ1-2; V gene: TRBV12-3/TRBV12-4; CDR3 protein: CASSFGQGGYGYTF; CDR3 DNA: TGTGCCAGCAGTTTTGGGCAGGGAGGTTACGGCTACACCTTC
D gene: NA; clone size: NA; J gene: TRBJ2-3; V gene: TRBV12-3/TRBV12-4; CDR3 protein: CASRLDGWTQYF; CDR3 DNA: TGTGCCAGCAGACTGGACGGTTGGACGCAGTATTTT
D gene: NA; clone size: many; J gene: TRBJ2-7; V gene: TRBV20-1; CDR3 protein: CSARDTGLGYEQYF; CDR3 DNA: TGCAGTGCTAGAGATACAGGTTTGGGGTACGAGCAGTACTTC
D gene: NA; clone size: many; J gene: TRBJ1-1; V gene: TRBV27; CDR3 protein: CASSYLGQTNTEAFF; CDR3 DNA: TGTGCCAGCAGTTACTTGGGACAAACGAACACTGAAGCTTTCTTT
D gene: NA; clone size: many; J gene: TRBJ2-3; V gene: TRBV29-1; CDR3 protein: CSVDAPGSPSTDTQYF; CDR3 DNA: TGCAGCGTTGACGCTCCGGGATCCCCTAGCACAGATACGCAGTATTTT
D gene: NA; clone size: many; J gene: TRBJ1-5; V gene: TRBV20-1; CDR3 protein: CSAQGPYSNQPQHF; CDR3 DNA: TGCAGTGCTCAGGGCCCTTATAGCAATCAGCCCCAGCATTTT
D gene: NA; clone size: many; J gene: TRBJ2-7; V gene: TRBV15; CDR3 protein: CATSREAGHPYEQYF; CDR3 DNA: TGTGCCACCAGCAGAGAAGCGGGACACCCCTACGAGCAGTACTTC
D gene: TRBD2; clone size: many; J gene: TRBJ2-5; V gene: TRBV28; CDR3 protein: CASSASGGASKTQYF; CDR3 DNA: TGTGCCAGCAGTGCTAGCGGGGGGGCATCCAAGACCCAGTACTTC
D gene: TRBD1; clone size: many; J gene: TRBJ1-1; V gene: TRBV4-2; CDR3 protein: CASSLQTGGTEAFF; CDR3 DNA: TGTGCCAGCAGCCTTCAGACAGGGGGAACTGAAGCTTTCTTT
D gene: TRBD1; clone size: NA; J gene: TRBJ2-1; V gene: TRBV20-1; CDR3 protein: CSARGTGGRDEQFF; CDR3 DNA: TGCAGTGCTAGAGGGACAGGGGGCCGGGATGAGCAGTTCTTC
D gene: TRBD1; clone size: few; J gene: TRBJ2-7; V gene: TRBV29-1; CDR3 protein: CSVGQGISREQYF; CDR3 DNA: TGCAGCGTTGGACAGGGAATTTCTCGCGAGCAGTACTTC
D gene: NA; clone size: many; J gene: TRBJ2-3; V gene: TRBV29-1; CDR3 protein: CSVDQFGGRGRTDTQYF; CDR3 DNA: TGCAGCGTTGACCAATTTGGGGGCCGGGGGCGGACAGATACGCAGTATTTT
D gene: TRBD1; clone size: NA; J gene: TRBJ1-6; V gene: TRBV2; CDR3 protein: CASTPAGGANSPLHF; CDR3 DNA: TGTGCCAGCACCCCAGCAGGGGGCGCGAATTCACCCCTCCACTTT
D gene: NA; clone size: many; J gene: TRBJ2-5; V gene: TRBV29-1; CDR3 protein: CSVLLDWSGPSETQYF; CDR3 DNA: TGCAGCGTCTTACTTGATTGGAGCGGGCCCTCGGAGACCCAGTACTTC
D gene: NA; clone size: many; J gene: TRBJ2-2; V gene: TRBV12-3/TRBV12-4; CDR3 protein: CASSLYQGNTGELFF; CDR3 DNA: TGTGCCAGCAGTTTATATCAGGGGAACACCGGGGAGCTGTTTTTT
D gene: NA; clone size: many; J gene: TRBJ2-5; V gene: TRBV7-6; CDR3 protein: CASSLNGVAETQYF; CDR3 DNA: TGTGCCAGCAGCTTAAACGGGGTGGCAGAGACCCAGTACTTC
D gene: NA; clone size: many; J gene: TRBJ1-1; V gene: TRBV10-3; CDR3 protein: CAIATANTEAFF; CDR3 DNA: TGTGCCATCGCAACAGCGAACACTGAAGCTTTCTTT
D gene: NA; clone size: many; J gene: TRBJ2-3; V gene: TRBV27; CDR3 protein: CASSLGDHTDTQYF; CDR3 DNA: TGTGCCAGCAGTTTAGGGGATCACACAGATACGCAGTATTTT
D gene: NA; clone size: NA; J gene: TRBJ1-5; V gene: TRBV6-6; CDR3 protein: CASSDDRRNQPQHF; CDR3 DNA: TGTGCCAGCAGCGACGACAGAAGGAATCAGCCCCAGCATTTT
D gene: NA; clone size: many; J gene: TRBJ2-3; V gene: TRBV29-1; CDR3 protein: CSAIRRWQYF; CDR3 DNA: TGCAGCGCGATCCGACGATGGCAGTATTTT
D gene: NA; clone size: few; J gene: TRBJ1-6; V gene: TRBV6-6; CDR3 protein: CASSPPGYWGFSPLHF; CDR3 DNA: TGTGCCAGCAGTCCTCCAGGGTACTGGGGATTTTCACCCCTCCACTTT
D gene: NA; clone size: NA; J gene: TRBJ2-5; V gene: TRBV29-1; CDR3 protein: CSVYMTSGQETQYF; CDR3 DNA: TGCAGCGTTTACATGACGAGCGGCCAAGAGACCCAGTACTTC
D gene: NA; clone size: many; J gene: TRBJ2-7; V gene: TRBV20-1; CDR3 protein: CSARDSRRGIYEQYF; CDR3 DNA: TGCAGTGCTAGGGACAGCCGGCGAGGGATCTACGAGCAGTACTTC
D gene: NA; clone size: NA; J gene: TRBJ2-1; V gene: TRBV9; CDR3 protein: CASSVDMGEGQFF; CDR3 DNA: TGTGCCAGCAGCGTAGATATGGGAGAAGGGCAGTTCTTC
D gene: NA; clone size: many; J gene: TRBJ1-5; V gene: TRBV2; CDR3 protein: CASRGTYNQPQHF; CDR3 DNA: TGTGCCAGCAGGGGGACTTACAATCAGCCCCAGCATTTT